A selection of T cell receptor beta chains follows, all from one sample in a study of T cell responses to AZD1222 COVID-19 vaccine. Only in-frame clones appear in the TCRdb table, and some are missing; sequencing was by immunoSEQ multiplex PCR. The table lists some 100,000 clones, 75% to 90% of them singletons, with about 2.4% in the top ten. Sample: peripheral blood, taken 28 days after the second AZD1222 dose. Receptors originate from an adult who received the AZD1222 COVID-19 vaccine. The CDR3 runs from the conserved cysteine through the conserved F or W. The order of the fields is V gene, D gene, J gene, clone size, CDR3 protein, CDR3 DNA. The D gene is left open where the match is weak. The size field is filled for only some rows; it gives once, few, many or a size class.

>TRBV10-3|NA|TRBJ1-1|NA
CAISGTNTEAFF
TGTGCCATCAGCGGGACCAACACTGAAGCTTTCTTT
>TRBV18|TRBD1|TRBJ1-2|NA
CASSPGQAPYGYTF
TGTGCCAGCTCACCGGGACAGGCCCCCTATGGCTACACCTTC
>TRBV2|TRBD2|TRBJ2-2|NA
CASSEGGPDTGELFF
TGTGCCAGCAGTGAGGGAGGGCCGGACACCGGGGAGCTGTTTTTT
>TRBV19|NA|TRBJ2-3|NA
CASSIGQGFRTDTQYF
TGTGCCAGTAGTATTGGTCAGGGTTTCAGGACAGATACGCAGTATTTT
>TRBV11-2|TRBD1|TRBJ1-6|NA
CASSFNRDRRNSPLHF
TGTGCCAGCAGCTTTAACCGGGACAGAAGGAATTCACCCCTCCACTTT
>TRBV19|TRBD1|TRBJ1-5|NA
CASSIQGGVSNQPQHF
TGTGCCAGTAGTATCCAGGGGGGAGTGAGCAATCAGCCCCAGCATTTT
>TRBV18|NA|TRBJ1-1|NA
CASSPAQMNTEAFF
TGTGCCAGCTCACCGGCACAGATGAACACTGAAGCTTTCTTT
>TRBV19|TRBD1|TRBJ1-2|NA
CASSRDRERAGYGYTF
TGTGCCAGTAGCCGGGACAGGGAGCGTGCTGGCTATGGCTACACCTTC
>TRBV24-1|NA|TRBJ1-6|NA
CATSDLDDIHILYNSPLHF
TGTGCCACCAGTGATTTGGATGACATCCATATCCTTTATAATTCACCCCTCCACTTT
>TRBV6-2/TRBV6-3|TRBD2|TRBJ2-3|NA
CASSYNHRDYTDTQYF
TGTGCCAGCAGTTATAATCACCGGGACTACACAGATACGCAGTATTTT
>TRBV6-5|NA|TRBJ1-6|NA
CASNIDGDSPLHF
TGTGCCAGCAATATTGACGGGGATTCACCCCTCCACTTT
>TRBV28|NA|TRBJ2-3|NA
CASSLSGGTDTQYF
TGTGCCAGCAGTTTATCCGGGGGCACAGATACGCAGTATTTT
>TRBV25-1|NA|TRBJ1-2|NA
CASSESYRGQRGYTF
TGTGCCAGCAGTGAATCCTACCGGGGACAACGGGGCTACACCTTC
>TRBV10-3|NA|TRBJ1-1|NA
CAIRRAGANTEAFF
TGTGCCATCAGAAGGGCAGGGGCGAACACTGAAGCTTTCTTT
>TRBV5-6|NA|TRBJ1-2|NA
CASSFLETYGYTF
TGTGCCAGCAGCTTTTTGGAGACCTATGGCTACACCTTC
>TRBV20-1|NA|TRBJ2-2|NA
CSASPPSMVGELFF
TGCAGTGCTAGTCCCCCCTCGATGGTCGGGGAGCTGTTTTTT
>TRBV11-2|NA|TRBJ1-3|NA
CASSKLGEGMEGTIYF
TGTGCCAGCAGTAAATTAGGGGAGGGGATGGAAGGCACCATATATTTT
>TRBV18|NA|TRBJ1-5|NA
CASSPAYNQPQHF
TGTGCCAGCTCACCGGCGTACAATCAGCCCCAGCATTTT
>TRBV18|NA|TRBJ2-3|NA
CASSQGTDTQYF
TGTGCCAGCTCACAGGGGACAGATACGCAGTATTTT
>TRBV5-1|NA|TRBJ1-4|NA
CASSLITNEKLFF
TGCGCCAGCAGCTTGATAACTAATGAAAAACTGTTTTTT
>TRBV5-1|TRBD2|TRBJ2-1|NA
CASSLRTSVGHEQFF
TGCGCCAGCAGCTTACGGACTAGCGTGGGCCATGAGCAGTTCTTC
>TRBV29-1|NA|TRBJ2-5|NA
CSVDKSGERETQYF
TGCAGCGTTGATAAGTCGGGAGAGAGGGAGACCCAGTACTTC
>TRBV5-8|TRBD2|TRBJ2-2|once
CASSLVAGAYTGELFF
TGTGCCAGCAGCTTGGTGGCGGGAGCATACACCGGGGAGCTGTTTTTT
>TRBV2|NA|TRBJ1-5|NA
CASAANRSNQPQHF
TGTGCCAGCGCGGCTAACAGGTCCAATCAGCCCCAGCATTTT
>TRBV7-2|NA|TRBJ2-5|once
CASRTPRRLAQYF
TGTGCCAGCAGAACTCCCCGGCGGTTGGCCCAGTACTTC
>TRBV12-3/TRBV12-4|NA|TRBJ1-2|NA
CASSFGGSGGYTF
TGTGCCAGCAGTTTCGGGGGTTCGGGCGGCTACACCTTC
>TRBV27|NA|TRBJ2-1|NA
CASSLRVGKSYNEQFF
TGTGCCAGCAGTTTAAGGGTAGGGAAATCCTACAATGAGCAGTTCTTC
>TRBV2|TRBD2|TRBJ2-1|NA
CASSVWREGNNEQFF
TGTGCCAGCAGTGTTTGGCGGGAGGGGAATAATGAGCAGTTCTTC
>TRBV11-2|NA|TRBJ1-3|NA
CASIDPSGAHGNTIYF
TGTGCCAGCATCGACCCCAGTGGGGCGCACGGAAACACCATATATTTT
>TRBV7-8|TRBD2|TRBJ2-1|NA
CASSAGAGLAGGANYNEQFF
TGTGCCAGCAGCGCCGGAGCTGGACTAGCGGGGGGGGCCAACTACAATGAGCAGTTCTTC
>TRBV6-4|TRBD2|TRBJ2-3|NA
CASSDSSTSADTQYF
TGTGCCAGCAGTGACTCGAGTACTAGCGCAGATACGCAGTATTTT
>TRBV29-1|NA|TRBJ1-6|NA
CSVAHTRDSPLHF
TGCAGCGTTGCGCATACACGGGATTCACCCCTCCACTTT
>TRBV6-5|NA|TRBJ2-3|NA
CALAGYTADTQYF
TGTGCCTTGGCGGGATACACGGCCGATACGCAGTATTTT
>TRBV5-1|NA|TRBJ2-2|NA
CASSLGSGTGELFF
TGCGCCAGCAGCTTGGGTAGCGGCACCGGGGAGCTGTTTTTT
>TRBV7-9|TRBD2|TRBJ2-7|NA
CASSLRIGTTLGEQYF
TGTGCCAGCAGCTTACGAATCGGGACTACCCTTGGCGAGCAGTACTTC
>TRBV19|NA|TRBJ2-1|NA
CASSRGNNEQFF
TGTGCCAGTAGTAGAGGAAACAATGAGCAGTTCTTC
>TRBV2|NA|TRBJ1-2|NA
CASSPRDSIYNYGYTF
TGTGCCAGCAGTCCAAGGGACTCCATTTATAACTATGGCTACACCTTC
>TRBV9|NA|TRBJ2-6|NA
CASSRGPAGANVLTF
TGTGCCAGCAGTCGGGGGCCTGCTGGGGCCAACGTCCTGACTTTC
>TRBV4-3|TRBD1|TRBJ2-2|NA
CASSQEVETGKLFF
TGCGCCAGCAGCCAAGAAGTGGAGACAGGGAAGCTGTTTTTT
>TRBV6-6|NA|TRBJ2-7|NA
CASSYRPIPYEQYF
TGTGCCAGCAGTTACCGTCCTATCCCCTACGAGCAGTACTTC
>TRBV5-1|NA|TRBJ2-1|few
CASSFGGGNHNEQFF
TGCGCCAGCAGCTTCGGTGGGGGGAACCACAATGAGCAGTTCTTC
>TRBV12-5|TRBD2|TRBJ2-1|NA
CASGLAPRLAVDSYNEQFF
TGTGCTAGTGGTTTGGCTCCCCGACTAGCGGTAGATTCCTACAATGAGCAGTTCTTC
>TRBV28|TRBD1|TRBJ1-3|NA
CASSWGGQVFGNTIYF
TGTGCCAGCTCCTGGGGAGGACAGGTGTTTGGAAACACCATATATTTT
>TRBV7-2|NA|TRBJ1-5|NA
CASSLRGGPNQPQHF
TGTGCCAGCAGCTTACGGGGGGGACCCAATCAGCCCCAGCATTTT
>TRBV7-9|TRBD1|TRBJ2-7|NA
CASSGTGQGVYEQYF
TGTGCCAGCAGCGGAACGGGACAGGGAGTCTACGAGCAGTACTTC
>TRBV4-2|NA|TRBJ1-5|NA
CASSHSGTIEPQHF
TGTGCCAGCAGCCATTCAGGGACAATCGAGCCCCAGCATTTT
>TRBV11-3|NA|TRBJ2-6|NA
CASSQGSGANVLTF
TGTGCCAGCAGTCAGGGTTCTGGGGCCAACGTCCTGACTTTC
>TRBV3-1/TRBV3-2|TRBD1|TRBJ2-7|NA
CASGTDNSYEQYF
TGTGCCAGCGGGACAGACAACTCCTACGAGCAGTACTTC
>TRBV7-3|NA|TRBJ1-5|few
CASCWWVGIGNQPQHF
TGTGCCAGCTGTTGGTGGGTGGGGATCGGCAATCAGCCCCAGCATTTT
>TRBV5-1|NA|TRBJ1-4|few
CASSREVGEKLFF
TGCGCCAGCAGCCGGGAGGTGGGGGAAAAACTGTTTTTT
>TRBV30|NA|TRBJ1-5|NA
CAWSVGTIDNQPQHF
TGTGCCTGGAGTGTAGGGACCATAGACAATCAGCCCCAGCATTTT
>TRBV24-1|TRBD2|TRBJ2-1|NA
CATSQGLAGIDNEQFF
TGTGCCACCAGTCAAGGACTAGCGGGAATTGACAATGAGCAGTTCTTC